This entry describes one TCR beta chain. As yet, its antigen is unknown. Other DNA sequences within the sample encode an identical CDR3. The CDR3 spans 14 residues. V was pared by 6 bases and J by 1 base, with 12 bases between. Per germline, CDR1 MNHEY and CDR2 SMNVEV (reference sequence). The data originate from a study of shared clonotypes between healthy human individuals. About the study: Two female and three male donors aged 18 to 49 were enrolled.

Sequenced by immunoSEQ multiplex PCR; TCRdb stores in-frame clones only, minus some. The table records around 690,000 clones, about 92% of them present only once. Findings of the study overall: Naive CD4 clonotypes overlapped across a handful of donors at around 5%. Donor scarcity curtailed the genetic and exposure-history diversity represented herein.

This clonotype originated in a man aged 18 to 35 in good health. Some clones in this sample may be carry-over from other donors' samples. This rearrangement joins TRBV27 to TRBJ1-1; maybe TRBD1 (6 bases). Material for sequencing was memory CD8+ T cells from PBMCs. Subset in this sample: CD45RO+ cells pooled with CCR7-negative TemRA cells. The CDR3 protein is CASSWGGENTEAFF. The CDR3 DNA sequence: TGTGCCAGCAGCTGGGGGGGCGAGAACACTGAAGCTTTCTTT.